The rows below give T cell receptor beta chains drawn from one sample of a study of identical twins. TCRdb recomputed calls from the 5' RACE reads with MiXCR, one row per CDR3 protein. The sample holds 400,000 to 550,000 distinct CDR3 sequences, less than 25% seen once. The same sample was also studied in work on T cells expressing NK-cell markers.

Sequences were obtained from CD4+ T cells sorted from blood. The receptors were gathered from a woman younger than 35 in good health. CDR3s leave out the opening cysteine and the closing phenylalanine or tryptophan. Only part of the rows carry a size: once, few, many, or a class if the clone is expanded.

abundance,j_gene,v_gene,CDR3aa
-,TRBJ2-1,TRBV20-1,SASTGQADEQF
few,TRBJ2-1,TRBV20-1,SVVRTRNEQF
once,TRBJ2-3,TRBV13,ASSVPGVPDTQY
-,TRBJ1-1,TRBV7-2,ASSLALQTFMNTEAF
-,TRBJ1-1,TRBV5-1,ASSLAATMNTEAF
-,TRBJ1-2,TRBV27,ASSLRKLEQGWTYGYT
-,TRBJ2-3,TRBV6-5,ASSYGAASTDTQY
few,TRBJ2-7,TRBV5-1,ASSLGSQTYEQY
-,TRBJ2-3,TRBV6-1,ASSESVVPSTDTQY
-,TRBJ2-3,TRBV7-8,ASSIGTPSTDTQY
-,TRBJ2-3,TRBV7-9,ASSSSRQVSTDTQY
few,TRBJ2-7,TRBV7-9,ASSYHTGTSGYEQY
-,TRBJ1-4,TRBV20-1,SAPHRGRGEKLF
once,TRBJ2-7,TRBV7-9,ASSLRGSVAYEQY
few,TRBJ2-7,TRBV7-2,ASSLMGQGGSYEQY
-,TRBJ2-6,TRBV5-6,ASSSGWFRGANVLT
few,TRBJ1-3,TRBV5-1,ASSLGTGWSGNTIY
-,TRBJ2-3,TRBV19,ASRPGQGATDTQY
few,TRBJ2-3,TRBV15,ATSREPGVLTDTQY
few,TRBJ2-6,TRBV11-1,ASSLADSGANVLT
-,TRBJ2-3,TRBV12-3/TRBV12-4,ASSESGGRTDTQY
few,TRBJ2-5,TRBV7-9,ASSLVAGGPSETQY
-,TRBJ2-3,TRBV5-1,ASSFFSGDTDTQY
-,TRBJ2-7,TRBV18,ASSPGGYSYEQY
few,TRBJ2-7,TRBV29-1,SVGGDRAFYEQY
few,TRBJ1-1,TRBV5-1,ASSLESGVGEAF
few,TRBJ2-1,TRBV20-1,SAQSSGVAAHNEQF
-,TRBJ2-2,TRBV20-1,SARTGTAGELF
few,TRBJ1-3,TRBV4-3,ASSQGSGGSGNTIY
few,TRBJ2-1,TRBV20-1,SARLTGGNEQF
few,TRBJ2-7,TRBV5-1,ASSLAPAGPYEQY
few,TRBJ2-1,TRBV29-1,SVPGQWNEQF
many,TRBJ1-5,TRBV12-3/TRBV12-4,ASTSGGRQPQH
few,TRBJ1-1,TRBV20-1,SARGGGTGEAF
-,TRBJ1-1,TRBV6-1,ASSRRGTRSYMSTEAF
-,TRBJ1-5,TRBV12-3/TRBV12-4,ASSPKGDQPQH
few,TRBJ2-3,TRBV7-9,ASSVAGQGDTQY
-,TRBJ1-1,TRBV20-1,SARGQVMNTEAF
-,TRBJ2-1,TRBV5-1,ASNVRGPGSNEQF
few,TRBJ2-1,TRBV7-2,ASSLAVTGTYNEQF
few,TRBJ1-6,TRBV20-1,SARDFGVGNSPLH
few,TRBJ1-2,TRBV9,ASSVGTRSGYT
many,TRBJ1-1,TRBV5-1,ASSSPMNTEAF
-,TRBJ2-7,TRBV20-1,SARRLAREVREQY
few,TRBJ2-3,TRBV5-1,ASSSGASGGNTDTQY
-,TRBJ2-3,TRBV29-1,SVEDPRDTQY
-,TRBJ1-2,TRBV5-6,ASSLAGSDGYT
few,TRBJ2-2,TRBV14,ASSQDIGRNTGELF
-,TRBJ2-6,TRBV5-1,ASRGGTDGGANVLT
-,TRBJ2-7,TRBV20-1,SASARTSGLAYEQY
many,TRBJ2-2,TRBV29-1,SVGQGAFGELF
few,TRBJ2-1,TRBV3-1,ASSPTALRREQF
-,TRBJ2-7,TRBV6-5,ASSYSRGPPYEQY
-,TRBJ2-6,TRBV10-3,AIGQGNSGANVLT
-,TRBJ2-7,TRBV19,ASSRGTDSYEQY
-,TRBJ1-4,TRBV30,AWSVGAGVI
-,TRBJ2-7,TRBV6-2/TRBV6-3,ASRGAGASYEQY
few,TRBJ2-4,TRBV20-1,SILDRTKNIQY
few,TRBJ2-7,TRBV4-3,ASSQVWTSGTTYEQY
-,TRBJ1-2,TRBV6-5,ASSYSNLAIGYGYT